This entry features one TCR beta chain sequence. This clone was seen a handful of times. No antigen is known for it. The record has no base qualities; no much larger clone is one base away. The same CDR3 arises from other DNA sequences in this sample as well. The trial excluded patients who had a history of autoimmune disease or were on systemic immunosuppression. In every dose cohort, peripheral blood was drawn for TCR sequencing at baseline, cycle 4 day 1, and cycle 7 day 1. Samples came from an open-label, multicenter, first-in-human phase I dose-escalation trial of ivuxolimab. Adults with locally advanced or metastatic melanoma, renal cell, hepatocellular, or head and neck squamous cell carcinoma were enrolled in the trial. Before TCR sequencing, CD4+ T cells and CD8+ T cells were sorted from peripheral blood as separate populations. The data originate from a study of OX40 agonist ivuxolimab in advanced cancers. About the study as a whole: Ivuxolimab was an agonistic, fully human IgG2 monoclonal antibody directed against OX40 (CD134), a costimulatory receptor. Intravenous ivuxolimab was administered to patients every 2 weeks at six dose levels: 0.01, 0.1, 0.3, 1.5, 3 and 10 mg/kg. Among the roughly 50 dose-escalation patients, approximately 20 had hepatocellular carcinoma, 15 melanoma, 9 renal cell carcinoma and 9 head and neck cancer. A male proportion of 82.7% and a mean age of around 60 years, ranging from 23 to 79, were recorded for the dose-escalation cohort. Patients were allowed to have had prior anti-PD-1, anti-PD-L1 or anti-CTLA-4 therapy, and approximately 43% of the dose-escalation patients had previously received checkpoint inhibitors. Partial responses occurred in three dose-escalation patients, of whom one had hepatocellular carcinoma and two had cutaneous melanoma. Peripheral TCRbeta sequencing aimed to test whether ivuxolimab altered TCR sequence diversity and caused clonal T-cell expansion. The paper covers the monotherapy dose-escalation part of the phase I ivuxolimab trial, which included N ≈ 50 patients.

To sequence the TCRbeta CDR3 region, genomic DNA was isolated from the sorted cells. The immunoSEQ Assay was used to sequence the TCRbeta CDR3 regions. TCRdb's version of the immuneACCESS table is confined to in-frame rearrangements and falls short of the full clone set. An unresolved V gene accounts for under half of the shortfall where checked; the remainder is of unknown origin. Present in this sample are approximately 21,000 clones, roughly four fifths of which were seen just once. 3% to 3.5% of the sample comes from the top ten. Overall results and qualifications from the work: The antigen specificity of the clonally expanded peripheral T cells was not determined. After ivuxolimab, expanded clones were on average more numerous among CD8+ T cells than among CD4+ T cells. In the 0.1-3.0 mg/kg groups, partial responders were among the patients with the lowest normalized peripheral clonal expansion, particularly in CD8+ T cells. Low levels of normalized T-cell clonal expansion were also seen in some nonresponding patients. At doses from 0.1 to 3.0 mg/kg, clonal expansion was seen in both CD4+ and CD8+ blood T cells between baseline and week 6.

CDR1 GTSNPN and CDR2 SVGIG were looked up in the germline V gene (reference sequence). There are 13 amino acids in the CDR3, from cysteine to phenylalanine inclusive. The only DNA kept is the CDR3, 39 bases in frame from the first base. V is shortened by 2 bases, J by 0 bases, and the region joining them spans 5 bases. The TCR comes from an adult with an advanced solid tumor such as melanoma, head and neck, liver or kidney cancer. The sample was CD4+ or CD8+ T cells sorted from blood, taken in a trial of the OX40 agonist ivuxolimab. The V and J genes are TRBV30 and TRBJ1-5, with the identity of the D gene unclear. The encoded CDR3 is CAWSRDSNQPQHF. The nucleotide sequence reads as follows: TGTGCCTGGAGTCGGGATAGCAATCAGCCCCAGCATTTT.